This entry describes one T cell receptor beta chain. Antigen: not known. Generated by immunoSEQ multiplex PCR, the TCRdb table keeps only in-frame clones and is missing some. This table has about 240,000 clones, around 85% appearing once. The V gene's germline CDR1 is SNHLY and CDR2 FYNNEI. The CDR3 loop spans 14 amino acids. The ends were cut back, 6 bases at V and 4 bases at J, with 15 bases in the middle. While the first cohort had several hundred subjects, the donors belonged to the separate validation cohort of about 120 subjects. This entry belongs to a study of cytomegalovirus exposure and HLA in healthy donors. Study conclusions and caveats: Many donors shared some public TCRs, even though most TCR sequences were rare. Through in vitro validation, three CMV-associated chains were shown to be specific for CMV antigens.

Sequenced sample: PBMCs. The clonotype originates from a woman aged 25-40 years in good health and CMV-seropositive. The genes are TRBV2 and TRBJ1-2, with D maybe TRBD1 (6 bases). As DNA, the CDR3 is TGTGCCAGCAGCCTTGGACAGTTCCGCTATGGCTACACCTTC. This gives the protein CASSLGQFRYGYTF.